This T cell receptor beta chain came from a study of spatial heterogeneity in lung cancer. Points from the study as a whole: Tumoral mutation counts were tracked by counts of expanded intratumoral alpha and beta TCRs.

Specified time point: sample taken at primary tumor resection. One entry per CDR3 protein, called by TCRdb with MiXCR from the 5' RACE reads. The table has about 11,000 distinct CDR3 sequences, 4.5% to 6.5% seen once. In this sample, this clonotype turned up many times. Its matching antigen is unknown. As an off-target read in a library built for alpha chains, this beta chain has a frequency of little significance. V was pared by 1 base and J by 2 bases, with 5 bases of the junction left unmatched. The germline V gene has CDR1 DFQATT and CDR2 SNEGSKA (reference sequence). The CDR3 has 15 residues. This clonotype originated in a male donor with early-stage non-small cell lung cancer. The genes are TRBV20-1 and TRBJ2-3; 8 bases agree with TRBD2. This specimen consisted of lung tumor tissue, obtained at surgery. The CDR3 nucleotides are TGCAGTGCTAGAGCCCGGGGGGGGGCCACAGATACGCAGTATTTT. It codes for CSARARGGATDTQYF.